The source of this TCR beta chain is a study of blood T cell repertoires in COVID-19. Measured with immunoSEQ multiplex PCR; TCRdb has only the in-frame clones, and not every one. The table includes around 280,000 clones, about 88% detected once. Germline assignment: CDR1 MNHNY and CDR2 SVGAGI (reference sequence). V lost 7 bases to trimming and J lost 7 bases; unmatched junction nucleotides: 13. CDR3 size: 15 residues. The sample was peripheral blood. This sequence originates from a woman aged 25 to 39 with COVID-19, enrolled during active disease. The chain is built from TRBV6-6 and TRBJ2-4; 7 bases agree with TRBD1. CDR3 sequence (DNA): TGTGCCAGCACTATGAATTTGGACAGGTCGAACATTCAGTACTTC. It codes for CASTMNLDRSNIQYF.